These 28 T cell receptor beta chains share one sample of origin, sequenced in a study of cytomegalovirus exposure and HLA in healthy donors. Both 60 Vbeta primers and 13 Jbeta primers went into the PCR. Clones were read by immunoSEQ multiplex PCR, and TCRdb kept only the in-frame ones, dropping some. This sample has some 92,000 clones, with more than 70% found just once. Input material: PBMCs. These receptor sequences come from a man between 18 and 29 years old in good health and CMV-seropositive.

The chain is built from TRBV20-1 and TRBJ2-1; D remains unclear. The CDR3 loop spans 11 amino acids. Germline assignment: CDR1 DFQATT and CDR2 SNEGSKA (reference sequence). Trimming removed 5 bases from V and 10 bases from J, with 12 bases in between. CDR3 region: CSAPLSGEQFF. The DNA of the CDR3 is TGCAGTGCTCCCCTCTCCGGGGAGCAGTTCTTC.

This clone was detected a few times. V usage is TRBV27 and J usage is TRBJ2-5; D perhaps matches TRBD1 (6 bases). The end of the DNA aligns better with TRBJ2-7, so the J call may be wrong. The CDR3 extends over 14 amino acids. The germline gives CDR1 MNHEY, CDR2 SMNVEV (reference sequence). CDR3 in DNA: TGTGCCAGCAGTTGGACAGTGAGCTCCTACGAGCAGTACTTC. Amino acid sequence: CASSWTVSSYEQYF.

This rearrangement joins TRBV6-5 to TRBJ1-3; D uncertain. Germline lookup yields CDR1 MNHEY and CDR2 SVGAGI. The ends were cut back, 0 bases at V and 0 bases at J, with 6 bases in the middle. CDR3 length equals 15 residues. The DNA for the CDR3 is TGTGCCAGCAGTTACTCGGCGGGCTCTGGAAACACCATATATTTT. It translates to CASSYSAGSGNTIYF.

This clone was recorded only once. The chain uses TRBV10-3 and TRBJ2-7; 9 positions agree with TRBD1. V was pared by 6 bases and J by 6 bases, with 9 bases of the junction left unmatched. Germline V gene lookup returns CDR1 ENHRY and CDR2 SYGVKD. The CDR3 has 14 amino acids. In nucleotides, the CDR3 is TGTGCCATCAGCCCGGGACAGGGCAAAGGCGAGCAGTACTTC. This encodes CAISPGQGKGEQYF.

CDR3: CASSLALAPDTQYF. The CDR3 DNA reads TGCGCCAGCAGCTTGGCGCTAGCACCCGATACGCAGTATTTT. The gene calls are TRBV5-1 and TRBJ2-3, with D perhaps TRBD2 (5 bases). Trimming shortened V by 0 bases and J by 6 bases, and 11 bases separated the two germline ends. CDR3 length: 14 residues. Germline V lookup: CDR1 SGHRS, CDR2 YFSETQ.

The chain links TRBV27 to TRBJ1-5, with TRBD1 as a possible D gene (5 bases). The ends were cut back, 3 bases at V and 5 bases at J, with 8 bases in the middle. The CDR3 is 13 amino acids. Germline CDR1 is MNHEY and CDR2 is SMNVEV (reference sequence). CDR3 in amino acids: CASSFSGDQPQHF. In DNA form, the CDR3 reads TGTGCCAGCAGTTTTTCGGGGGATCAGCCCCAGCATTTT.

CDR3 sequence (DNA): TGTGCCAGCTCACCATCGGGACAGGGTGCGGCTGTTGAAGCTTTCTTT. This encodes CASSPSGQGAAVEAFF. V and J are TRBV18 and TRBJ1-1; 9 positions match TRBD1. V lost 2 bases to trimming and J lost 7 bases; unmatched junction nucleotides: 11. Germline V gives CDR1 KGHSH, CDR2 LQKENI. This CDR3 contains 16 residues.

This clone was observed a few times. This rearrangement joins TRBV5-1 to TRBJ1-1, with D possibly TRBD1 on 5 matching bases. Trimming stripped 3 bases from V and 3 bases from J, with 9 bases between. CDR1 and CDR2 (germline): SGHRS, YFSETQ. The CDR3 sequence is 13 residues long. The CDR3: CASSWGGDTEAFF. CDR3 coding DNA: TGCGCCAGCAGCTGGGGCGGGGACACTGAAGCTTTCTTT. The whole variable domain, filled in from reference TRBV5-1 and TRBJ1-1, reads KAGVTQTPRYLIKTRGQQVTLSCSPISGHRSVSWYQQTPGQGLQFLFEYFSETQRNKGNFPGRFSGRQFSNSRSEMNVSTLELGDSALYLCASSWGGDTEAFFGQGTRLTVV.

The V and J genes are TRBV5-1 and TRBJ1-1; weak D call: TRBD1 (5 bases). V shed 4 bases and J shed 1 base, with 11 bases lying between them. The germline V gene encodes CDR1 SGHRS and CDR2 YFSETQ. The CDR3 is 14 residues long. The CDR3 sequence is CASSKKTGNTEAFF. The CDR3 DNA reads as TGCGCCAGCAGCAAGAAAACAGGGAACACTGAAGCTTTCTTT.

This clone was seen just once. V and J are TRBV11-2 and TRBJ1-3; D gene uncertain. This CDR3 comprises 16 residues. Germline V gives CDR1 SGHAT, CDR2 FQNNGV. Trimming took 5 bases from V and 0 from J, leaving 14 bases between them. The CDR3 sequence is CASSPRTDFSGNTIYF. The CDR3 region has the DNA TGTGCCAGCAGCCCCCGGACGGACTTCTCTGGAAACACCATATATTTT.

This clone was counted a few times. The rearrangement joins TRBV5-1 to TRBJ2-1, with TRBD1 as a possible D gene (6 bases). Deletions cut 5 bases from V and 5 bases from J, with 14 bases between. This CDR3 has 14 amino acids. CDR1 is SGHRS, CDR2 YFSETQ, per germline. The CDR3 nucleotides are TGCGCCAGCAGTCCTGGTGACAGGAACAATGAGCAGTTCTTC. Translation: CASSPGDRNNEQFF.

The chain employs TRBV5-1 and TRBJ2-1, with TRBD2 as a possible D gene (5 bases). Germline assignment: CDR1 SGHRS and CDR2 YFSETQ. The ends were cut back, 1 base at V and 7 bases at J, with 12 bases in the middle. The CDR3 spans 14 residues. The DNA of the CDR3 is TGCGCCAGCAGCTTGCCATCCGGGATTAATGAGCAGTTCTTC. Translated: CASSLPSGINEQFF.

V and J are TRBV7-8 and TRBJ2-7; possibly TRBD2 for D (6 bases). The V and J ends lost 5 bases and 2 bases respectively, with 13 bases between them. This CDR3 has 14 residues. CDR1 SGHVS and CDR2 FQNEAQ come from the germline V gene. The CDR3 protein is CASSAGLTTYEQYF. The CDR3, as DNA: TGTGCCAGCAGCGCCGGACTAACTACCTACGAGCAGTACTTC.

This clone has just a few counts. CDR3 coding DNA: TGTGCCAGCAGCTCCCGCGAGCGGGCTAGCCAGCAAGAGACCCAGTACTTC. Residues: CASSSRERASQQETQYF. The chain links TRBV7-9 to TRBJ2-5; a possible D gene is TRBD2 (6 bases). This CDR3 contains 17 residues. V lost 4 bases and J lost 2, with 20 bases in between. Germline lookup yields CDR1 SEHNR and CDR2 FQNEAQ (reference sequence).

In its sample, this clone was seen a few times. V usage is TRBV27 and J usage is TRBJ1-2; 9 positions agree with TRBD1. V trimming: 5 bases; J trimming: 8 bases; junction bases outside the gene matches: 15. There are 16 residues in the CDR3. The germline CDR1 and CDR2 sequences are MNHEY and SMNVEV (reference sequence). The CDR3 protein is CASSPPKTGQGRGYTF. DNA for the CDR3: TGTGCCAGCAGTCCTCCCAAGACGGGACAGGGACGCGGCTACACCTTC.

A single count supports this clone. The chain links TRBV30 to TRBJ2-2, with 7 bases fitting TRBD2. Trimming removed 4 bases from V and 4 bases from J; junction bases left unmatched: 9. This CDR3 region has 15 residues. Germline V lookup: CDR1 GTSNPN, CDR2 SVGIG (reference sequence). The CDR3 DNA reads TGTGCCTGGAACGGATGGGGGAGGGGCACCGGGGAGCTGTTTTTT. The encoded protein is CAWNGWGRGTGELFF.

Of note for this clone: This same CDR3 is encoded by further DNA sequences in the sample. The rearrangement joins TRBV19 to TRBJ1-1, with a weak D call TRBD1 (6 bases). CDR3 size: 14 residues. Between the trimmed V and J ends, which lost 4 bases and 1 base, there was a span of 10 bases. The germline V gene encodes CDR1 LNHDA and CDR2 SQIVND (reference sequence). The DNA of the CDR3 is TGTGCCAGTAGTAACAGGGTGGCGAACACTGAAGCTTTCTTT. The encoded protein is CASSNRVANTEAFF.

This chain joins TRBV5-1 and TRBJ2-7; a weak D match, TRBD1 (6 bases). In germline, CDR1 is SGHRS, CDR2 YFSETQ. Trimming took 4 bases from V and 4 from J, leaving 18 bases between them. CDR3 length equals 15 residues. The chain's CDR3 is CASSDAGTRSYEQYF. The CDR3 bases are TGCGCCAGCAGCGACGCCGGGACACGGTCTTACGAGCAGTACTTC.

Remarks on this clone: An end of the junction does not agree with germline; a read error may underlie this. The gene calls are TRBV7-7 and TRBJ1-1, with D uncertain. Germline lookup yields CDR1 SSHAT and CDR2 FNYEAQ (reference sequence). The CDR3 has 13 amino acids. DNA for the CDR3: TGTACCAGCAGCTTAGATAGGAACACTGAAGCTTTCTTT. Translating it yields CTSSLDRNTEAFF.

This chain uses TRBV6-1 with TRBJ2-1, with 10 bases lining up with TRBD1. The V and J ends lost 3 bases and 4 bases, in that order; junction bases with no gene match: 6. The CDR3 extends over 16 amino acids. In germline, CDR1 is MNHNS, CDR2 SASEGT. CDR3 DNA: TGTGCCAGCAGTGATGACCGGGACAGGGGTTACAATGAGCAGTTCTTC. This encodes CASSDDRDRGYNEQFF.

This clone was recorded only once. The chain uses TRBV15 and TRBJ2-3; 8 bases match TRBD2. Germline assignment: CDR1 LNHNV and CDR2 YYDKDF (reference sequence). V gave up 0 bases and J gave up 1 base; unmatched junction bases: 0. The length of the CDR3 is 15 residues. The CDR3 loop reads CATSRERGGTDTQYF. CDR3 DNA sequence: TGTGCCACCAGCAGAGAGCGGGGGGGCACAGATACGCAGTATTTT.

This chain joins TRBV27 and TRBJ2-6; TRBD1 matches at 9 bases. The CDR3 contains 15 residues. Per the germline V gene, CDR1 is MNHEY and CDR2 is SMNVEV (reference sequence). Trimming took 1 base from V and 11 from J; bases not matched to a gene: 6. CDR3 in amino acids: CASSLLGQGKHVLTF. The CDR3 coding sequence is TGTGCCAGCAGTTTATTGGGACAGGGAAAACACGTCCTGACTTTC.

This chain connects TRBV15 to TRBJ1-1, with D maybe TRBD1 (6 bases). Germline V gene lookup returns CDR1 LNHNV and CDR2 YYDKDF (reference sequence). CDR3 length: 15 residues. Trimming pared 3 bases from V and 2 bases from J, leaving 13 bases between. CDR3 in amino acids: CATSSRDITNTEAFF. Written as DNA, the CDR3 is TGTGCCACCAGCAGCCGGGACATAACTAACACTGAAGCTTTCTTT. The variable domain in full, with the rest retrieved from reference TRBV15 and TRBJ1-1, is DAMVIQNPRYQVTQFGKPVTLSCSQTLNHNVMYWYQQKSSQAPKLLFHYYDKDFNNEADTPDNFQSRRPNTSFCFLDIRSPGLGDTAMYLCATSSRDITNTEAFFGQGTRLTVV.

V and J are TRBV25-1 and TRBJ2-5, with D perhaps TRBD1 (5 bases). The CDR3 totals 13 residues. Trimming removed 2 bases from V and 4 bases from J, with 8 bases in between. Germline CDR1 is MGHDK and CDR2 is SYGVNS. CDR3 DNA: TGTGCCAGCAGTGAAGCAGGGCGAGAGACCCAGTACTTC. It yields the protein CASSEAGRETQYF.

There are a few counts of this clone. The V gene is TRBV11-2, the J gene TRBJ2-2; 10 positions match TRBD2. Germline CDR1 and CDR2: SGHAT and FQNNGV. CDR3 size: 16 residues. J was trimmed by 3 bases and V by 4 bases; bases with no gene match: 5. The CDR3 sequence: CASSSWTSGDTGELFF. As DNA, the CDR3 is TGTGCCAGCAGCTCCTGGACTAGCGGAGACACCGGGGAGCTGTTTTTT.

The chain links TRBV29-1 to TRBJ2-1; 9 bases agree with TRBD2. The CDR3 totals 13 residues. The V segment lost 7 bases and the J segment 4 bases; nucleotides outside the gene matches: 5. Germline loops: CDR1 SQVTM, CDR2 ANQGSEA. Here the CDR3 DNA reads TGCAGCGCCTCTAGCGGGGTTTACAATGAGCAGTTCTTC. Its translation: CSASSGVYNEQFF.

This chain connects TRBV5-1 to TRBJ2-5, with TRBD2 matching 10 bases. Trimming at V came to 0 bases and at J to 5 bases, leaving 7 bases not matched to a gene. The CDR3 is 16 amino acids. In germline, CDR1 is SGHRS, CDR2 YFSETQ. Here the CDR3 reads CASSLARLAGDETQYF. The CDR3 nucleotides are TGCGCCAGCAGCTTGGCACGCCTAGCGGGGGATGAGACCCAGTACTTC.

The chain is built from TRBV2 and TRBJ1-1; the match to TRBD1 covers 7 bases. The CDR3 covers 15 residues. With V trimmed by 4 bases and J by 1 base, 6 bases remained unmatched. Germline CDR1 is SNHLY and CDR2 is FYNNEI. CDR3 loop: CASSVRGRGNTEAFF. CDR3 DNA: TGTGCCAGCAGTGTAAGGGGGCGTGGGAACACTGAAGCTTTCTTT.